This T cell receptor (beta chain) is drawn from a study of spatial heterogeneity in lung cancer. Study details: Alpha-chain sequences were detected in numbers that were consistently lower than beta-chain sequences. The study observed each unique TCR and UMI combination more than ten times on average in raw reads. Overall study findings and caveats: Expanded tumor TCRs that were ubiquitous appeared in blood more at resection than follow-up.

Germline V gives CDR1 SGHRS, CDR2 YFSETQ. This CDR3 spans 16 amino acids. V was pared by 4 bases and J by 3 bases, with 17 bases between. TCRdb re-derived calls from the 5' RACE reads in MiXCR, one entry per CDR3 protein. The sample holds approximately 11,000 distinct CDR3 sequences, approximately 8.1% seen once. Time point denoted: sample taken at primary tumor resection. Researchers sequenced whole RNA taken from tumor, nontumor lung or frozen PBMC without sorting. The donor population consisted of 72 patients with untreated, early-stage non-small cell lung cancer. This clonotype was seen repeatedly, ten times or more. The antigen is unknown.

The chain employs TRBV5-1 and TRBJ1-3, with D maybe TRBD1 (6 bases). The clonotype was recovered from a male donor with early-stage non-small cell lung cancer. The sequencing used PBMCs, collected at surgery. CDR3: CASSTGTGKDGNTIYF. CDR3 nucleotides: TGCGCCAGCAGCACCGGTACAGGGAAGGATGGAAACACCATATATTTT.